These T cell receptor beta chains were read from a single sample in a study of molecular identifiers for immune sequencing clone quantification. TCRdb redid the calling of the PCR reads with MiXCR, one entry per CDR3 protein. The repertoire holds around 470,000 distinct CDR3 sequences, with roughly a fifth as singletons. Sequenced sample: naive CD8+ T cells from blood, with Jurkat cell RNA spiked in. Every receptor here comes from a human donor in good health. Some libraries in this study had Jurkat cell RNA spiked in. Both conserved end residues are part of each CDR3. Fields, in order: J gene, D gene, clone size, V gene, CDR3 DNA, CDR3 protein. A D gene is named only where the DNA matches it firmly. Only part of the rows carry a size: once, few, many, or a class if the clone is expanded.

TRBJ2-5 | TRBD2 | many | TRBV29-1 | TGCAGCGTTGAAAACGCCGGGACTAGCGTCGGAGAGACCCAGTACTTC | CSVENAGTSVGETQYF
TRBJ1-4 | . | many | TRBV29-1 | TGCAGCGTTGAATCGTTGGGACCGGGGTATGAAAAACTGTTTTTT | CSVESLGPGYEKLFF
TRBJ1-5 | . | few | TRBV20-1 | TGCAGTGCTAGAGATGAGGCAGCTAATCAGCCCCAGCATTTT | CSARDEAANQPQHF
TRBJ2-3 | . | many | TRBV4-3 | TGCGCCAGCAGCCAATGGCTTAAAAGCACAGATACGCAGTATTTT | CASSQWLKSTDTQYF
TRBJ2-2 | . | . | TRBV24-1 | TGTGCCACCAGTGGTCCCTCAATATTAGGAAACACCGGGGAGCTGTTTTTT | CATSGPSILGNTGELFF
TRBJ1-1 | . | many | TRBV7-9 | TGTGCCAGCAGCCCAAGATCAGGGAGTTTGAACACTGAAGCTTTCTTT | CASSPRSGSLNTEAFF
TRBJ2-7 | . | . | TRBV4-3 | TGCGCCGGCAGCCAAGGTCCAGGGTCCGAGCAGTACTTC | CAGSQGPGSEQYF
TRBJ2-3 | . | many | TRBV2 | TGTGCCAGCAGTGTCGCGGCTTCCCTAAAAACGATAGGCACAGATACGCAGTATTTT | CASSVAASLKTIGTDTQYF
TRBJ2-3 | . | many | TRBV27 | TGTGCCAGCAGTTTCAGTAGGGGACTGGGAGGAGAGAATACGCAGTATTTT | CASSFSRGLGGENTQYF
TRBJ1-5 | . | few | TRBV4-3 | TGCGCCAGCAGCCAAGAATATTGGGTTGGTAGTCAGCCCCAGCATTTT | CASSQEYWVGSQPQHF
TRBJ1-5 | . | . | TRBV5-3 | TGTGCCAGCAGCATGGAGTCGCCATATCCGGGGCTCAGGGGCAATCAGCCCCAGCATTTT | CASSMESPYPGLRGNQPQHF
TRBJ1-2 | TRBD1 | many | TRBV29-1 | TGCAGCGTTGGGGGACAGATCCTTAACTATGGCTACACCTTC | CSVGGQILNYGYTF
TRBJ2-7 | . | few | TRBV20-1 | TGCAGTGCTAGAGCGCGGATTAGCTCCTACGAGCAGTACTTC | CSARARISSYEQYF
TRBJ2-1 | TRBD1 | . | TRBV7-9 | TGTGCCAGCAGCTCCGGGACAGGGGGAGCGAATGAGCAGTTCTTC | CASSSGTGGANEQFF
TRBJ2-7 | . | . | TRBV20-1 | TGCAGTGCTAGCCCCCGGGACATTATCTACGAGCAGTACTTC | CSASPRDIIYEQYF
TRBJ2-3 | . | many | TRBV4-1 | TGCGCCAGCAGCCAGGTCCCGGGGGTACCCACAGATACGCAGTATTTT | CASSQVPGVPTDTQYF
TRBJ2-7 | TRBD2 | . | TRBV30 | TGTGCCTGGAGTGTAAAGGTTAGCGGGAGCGACGAGCAGTACTTC | CAWSVKVSGSDEQYF
TRBJ2-1 | TRBD2 | many | TRBV3-1 | TGTGCCAGCAGCGAGGGACTAGCGGGAGGGCCGTGGAGTGAGCAGTTCTTC | CASSEGLAGGPWSEQFF
TRBJ1-4 | TRBD1 | few | TRBV20-1 | TGCAGTGCTAGAGATGGGACAGCGTATGAAAAACTGTTTTTT | CSARDGTAYEKLFF
TRBJ2-7 | . | few | TRBV19 | TGTGCCAGTAGGGACACCCTGAGGGACGAGCAGTACTTC | CASRDTLRDEQYF
TRBJ2-2 | TRBD2 | many | TRBV24-1 | TGTGCCACCAGTCCGGGAGGGGGACTAGCGGGAGTGGCGGGGGAGCTGTTTTTT | CATSPGGGLAGVAGELFF
TRBJ2-5 | . | many | TRBV7-9 | TGTGCCAGCAGCTTAGTTACGGGTCGGGAGACCCAGTACTTC | CASSLVTGRETQYF
TRBJ2-2 | TRBD1 | . | TRBV24-1 | TGTGCCACCATTCATCCGGGACAGGGGAACACCGGGGAGCTGTTTTTT | CATIHPGQGNTGELFF
TRBJ2-3 | . | many | TRBV6-1 | TGTGCCATTAGCGGCCATATTAGGCCGTACACAGATACGCAGTATTTT | CAISGHIRPYTDTQYF
TRBJ2-1 | . | many | TRBV7-9 | TGTGCCAGCAGTCCAAGGACAGGGACTACCTACAATGAGCAGTTCTTC | CASSPRTGTTYNEQFF
TRBJ1-1 | . | many | TRBV15 | TGTGCCACCAGCAGGGATGACACTGAAGCTTTCTTT | CATSRDDTEAFF
TRBJ2-5 | . | many | TRBV7-3 | TGTGCCAGCAGCTTATATTTTGGCTCGGGGACCCAGTACTTC | CASSLYFGSGTQYF
TRBJ2-3 | . | . | TRBV11-2 | TGTGCCAGCAGCACACCGGGACACAATACGCAGTATTTT | CASSTPGHNTQYF
TRBJ2-2 | . | . | TRBV19 | TGTGCCAGTAGTATAGAACAGGGAATCGCCGGGGAGCTGTTTTTT | CASSIEQGIAGELFF
TRBJ2-7 | . | . | TRBV11-2 | TGTGCCAGCAGCTTAGTTGGGGGCAGGGTGGACGAGCAGTACTTC | CASSLVGGRVDEQYF
TRBJ1-1 | . | many | TRBV29-1 | TGCAGCGTTGCTCTCGGGGCCACTGAAGCTTTCTTT | CSVALGATEAFF
TRBJ1-1 | . | few | TRBV15 | TGTGCCACCAGCAGAGATGGCAGATTGAACACTGAAGCTTTCTTT | CATSRDGRLNTEAFF
TRBJ1-2 | . | many | TRBV29-1 | TGCAGCGTTCCCCTTGCGGGGTACGGCTACACCTTC | CSVPLAGYGYTF
TRBJ2-5 | . | many | TRBV12-3/TRBV12-4 | TGTGCCAGCAGTTCGGAGGGAACCTTGGGGACCCAGTACTTC | CASSSEGTLGTQYF
TRBJ1-1 | TRBD1 | many | TRBV4-1 | TGCGCCAGCAGCCAAACAGGGGTCAACACTGAAGCTTTCTTT | CASSQTGVNTEAFF
TRBJ2-5 | . | . | TRBV7-9 | TGTGCCAGCAGCTTTCAGGAACAAGAGACCCAGTACTTC | CASSFQEQETQYF
TRBJ2-7 | . | many | TRBV6-2/TRBV6-3 | TGTGCCAGCAGCCGGACAGCTTACGAGCAGTACTTC | CASSRTAYEQYF
TRBJ2-1 | TRBD2 | few | TRBV29-1 | TGCAGCGTTGACGGGCTAGCGGGAAACAATGAGCAGTTCTTC | CSVDGLAGNNEQFF
TRBJ1-1 | . | few | TRBV18 | TGTGCCAGCTCACAGGGGGGGATGACTGAAGCTTTCTTT | CASSQGGMTEAFF
TRBJ1-1 | . | many | TRBV6-2/TRBV6-3 | TGTGCCAGCAGTTACGACGGGAAGAACACTGAAGCTTTCTTT | CASSYDGKNTEAFF
TRBJ2-7 | TRBD1 | . | TRBV27 | TGTGCCAGCAGTTTATGGCCAGGGGGTAGATACGAGCAGTACTTC | CASSLWPGGRYEQYF
TRBJ1-1 | . | many | TRBV9 | TGTGCCAGCAGCGTAGGAGGTCCCACTGAAGCTTTCTTT | CASSVGGPTEAFF
TRBJ2-1 | TRBD2 | many | TRBV14 | TGTGCCAGCAGCACGCGCGGGGGTCCATACAATGAGCAGTTCTTC | CASSTRGGPYNEQFF
TRBJ1-5 | . | many | TRBV9 | TGTGCCAGCAGCGTCGGGACCAATCAGCCCCAGCATTTT | CASSVGTNQPQHF